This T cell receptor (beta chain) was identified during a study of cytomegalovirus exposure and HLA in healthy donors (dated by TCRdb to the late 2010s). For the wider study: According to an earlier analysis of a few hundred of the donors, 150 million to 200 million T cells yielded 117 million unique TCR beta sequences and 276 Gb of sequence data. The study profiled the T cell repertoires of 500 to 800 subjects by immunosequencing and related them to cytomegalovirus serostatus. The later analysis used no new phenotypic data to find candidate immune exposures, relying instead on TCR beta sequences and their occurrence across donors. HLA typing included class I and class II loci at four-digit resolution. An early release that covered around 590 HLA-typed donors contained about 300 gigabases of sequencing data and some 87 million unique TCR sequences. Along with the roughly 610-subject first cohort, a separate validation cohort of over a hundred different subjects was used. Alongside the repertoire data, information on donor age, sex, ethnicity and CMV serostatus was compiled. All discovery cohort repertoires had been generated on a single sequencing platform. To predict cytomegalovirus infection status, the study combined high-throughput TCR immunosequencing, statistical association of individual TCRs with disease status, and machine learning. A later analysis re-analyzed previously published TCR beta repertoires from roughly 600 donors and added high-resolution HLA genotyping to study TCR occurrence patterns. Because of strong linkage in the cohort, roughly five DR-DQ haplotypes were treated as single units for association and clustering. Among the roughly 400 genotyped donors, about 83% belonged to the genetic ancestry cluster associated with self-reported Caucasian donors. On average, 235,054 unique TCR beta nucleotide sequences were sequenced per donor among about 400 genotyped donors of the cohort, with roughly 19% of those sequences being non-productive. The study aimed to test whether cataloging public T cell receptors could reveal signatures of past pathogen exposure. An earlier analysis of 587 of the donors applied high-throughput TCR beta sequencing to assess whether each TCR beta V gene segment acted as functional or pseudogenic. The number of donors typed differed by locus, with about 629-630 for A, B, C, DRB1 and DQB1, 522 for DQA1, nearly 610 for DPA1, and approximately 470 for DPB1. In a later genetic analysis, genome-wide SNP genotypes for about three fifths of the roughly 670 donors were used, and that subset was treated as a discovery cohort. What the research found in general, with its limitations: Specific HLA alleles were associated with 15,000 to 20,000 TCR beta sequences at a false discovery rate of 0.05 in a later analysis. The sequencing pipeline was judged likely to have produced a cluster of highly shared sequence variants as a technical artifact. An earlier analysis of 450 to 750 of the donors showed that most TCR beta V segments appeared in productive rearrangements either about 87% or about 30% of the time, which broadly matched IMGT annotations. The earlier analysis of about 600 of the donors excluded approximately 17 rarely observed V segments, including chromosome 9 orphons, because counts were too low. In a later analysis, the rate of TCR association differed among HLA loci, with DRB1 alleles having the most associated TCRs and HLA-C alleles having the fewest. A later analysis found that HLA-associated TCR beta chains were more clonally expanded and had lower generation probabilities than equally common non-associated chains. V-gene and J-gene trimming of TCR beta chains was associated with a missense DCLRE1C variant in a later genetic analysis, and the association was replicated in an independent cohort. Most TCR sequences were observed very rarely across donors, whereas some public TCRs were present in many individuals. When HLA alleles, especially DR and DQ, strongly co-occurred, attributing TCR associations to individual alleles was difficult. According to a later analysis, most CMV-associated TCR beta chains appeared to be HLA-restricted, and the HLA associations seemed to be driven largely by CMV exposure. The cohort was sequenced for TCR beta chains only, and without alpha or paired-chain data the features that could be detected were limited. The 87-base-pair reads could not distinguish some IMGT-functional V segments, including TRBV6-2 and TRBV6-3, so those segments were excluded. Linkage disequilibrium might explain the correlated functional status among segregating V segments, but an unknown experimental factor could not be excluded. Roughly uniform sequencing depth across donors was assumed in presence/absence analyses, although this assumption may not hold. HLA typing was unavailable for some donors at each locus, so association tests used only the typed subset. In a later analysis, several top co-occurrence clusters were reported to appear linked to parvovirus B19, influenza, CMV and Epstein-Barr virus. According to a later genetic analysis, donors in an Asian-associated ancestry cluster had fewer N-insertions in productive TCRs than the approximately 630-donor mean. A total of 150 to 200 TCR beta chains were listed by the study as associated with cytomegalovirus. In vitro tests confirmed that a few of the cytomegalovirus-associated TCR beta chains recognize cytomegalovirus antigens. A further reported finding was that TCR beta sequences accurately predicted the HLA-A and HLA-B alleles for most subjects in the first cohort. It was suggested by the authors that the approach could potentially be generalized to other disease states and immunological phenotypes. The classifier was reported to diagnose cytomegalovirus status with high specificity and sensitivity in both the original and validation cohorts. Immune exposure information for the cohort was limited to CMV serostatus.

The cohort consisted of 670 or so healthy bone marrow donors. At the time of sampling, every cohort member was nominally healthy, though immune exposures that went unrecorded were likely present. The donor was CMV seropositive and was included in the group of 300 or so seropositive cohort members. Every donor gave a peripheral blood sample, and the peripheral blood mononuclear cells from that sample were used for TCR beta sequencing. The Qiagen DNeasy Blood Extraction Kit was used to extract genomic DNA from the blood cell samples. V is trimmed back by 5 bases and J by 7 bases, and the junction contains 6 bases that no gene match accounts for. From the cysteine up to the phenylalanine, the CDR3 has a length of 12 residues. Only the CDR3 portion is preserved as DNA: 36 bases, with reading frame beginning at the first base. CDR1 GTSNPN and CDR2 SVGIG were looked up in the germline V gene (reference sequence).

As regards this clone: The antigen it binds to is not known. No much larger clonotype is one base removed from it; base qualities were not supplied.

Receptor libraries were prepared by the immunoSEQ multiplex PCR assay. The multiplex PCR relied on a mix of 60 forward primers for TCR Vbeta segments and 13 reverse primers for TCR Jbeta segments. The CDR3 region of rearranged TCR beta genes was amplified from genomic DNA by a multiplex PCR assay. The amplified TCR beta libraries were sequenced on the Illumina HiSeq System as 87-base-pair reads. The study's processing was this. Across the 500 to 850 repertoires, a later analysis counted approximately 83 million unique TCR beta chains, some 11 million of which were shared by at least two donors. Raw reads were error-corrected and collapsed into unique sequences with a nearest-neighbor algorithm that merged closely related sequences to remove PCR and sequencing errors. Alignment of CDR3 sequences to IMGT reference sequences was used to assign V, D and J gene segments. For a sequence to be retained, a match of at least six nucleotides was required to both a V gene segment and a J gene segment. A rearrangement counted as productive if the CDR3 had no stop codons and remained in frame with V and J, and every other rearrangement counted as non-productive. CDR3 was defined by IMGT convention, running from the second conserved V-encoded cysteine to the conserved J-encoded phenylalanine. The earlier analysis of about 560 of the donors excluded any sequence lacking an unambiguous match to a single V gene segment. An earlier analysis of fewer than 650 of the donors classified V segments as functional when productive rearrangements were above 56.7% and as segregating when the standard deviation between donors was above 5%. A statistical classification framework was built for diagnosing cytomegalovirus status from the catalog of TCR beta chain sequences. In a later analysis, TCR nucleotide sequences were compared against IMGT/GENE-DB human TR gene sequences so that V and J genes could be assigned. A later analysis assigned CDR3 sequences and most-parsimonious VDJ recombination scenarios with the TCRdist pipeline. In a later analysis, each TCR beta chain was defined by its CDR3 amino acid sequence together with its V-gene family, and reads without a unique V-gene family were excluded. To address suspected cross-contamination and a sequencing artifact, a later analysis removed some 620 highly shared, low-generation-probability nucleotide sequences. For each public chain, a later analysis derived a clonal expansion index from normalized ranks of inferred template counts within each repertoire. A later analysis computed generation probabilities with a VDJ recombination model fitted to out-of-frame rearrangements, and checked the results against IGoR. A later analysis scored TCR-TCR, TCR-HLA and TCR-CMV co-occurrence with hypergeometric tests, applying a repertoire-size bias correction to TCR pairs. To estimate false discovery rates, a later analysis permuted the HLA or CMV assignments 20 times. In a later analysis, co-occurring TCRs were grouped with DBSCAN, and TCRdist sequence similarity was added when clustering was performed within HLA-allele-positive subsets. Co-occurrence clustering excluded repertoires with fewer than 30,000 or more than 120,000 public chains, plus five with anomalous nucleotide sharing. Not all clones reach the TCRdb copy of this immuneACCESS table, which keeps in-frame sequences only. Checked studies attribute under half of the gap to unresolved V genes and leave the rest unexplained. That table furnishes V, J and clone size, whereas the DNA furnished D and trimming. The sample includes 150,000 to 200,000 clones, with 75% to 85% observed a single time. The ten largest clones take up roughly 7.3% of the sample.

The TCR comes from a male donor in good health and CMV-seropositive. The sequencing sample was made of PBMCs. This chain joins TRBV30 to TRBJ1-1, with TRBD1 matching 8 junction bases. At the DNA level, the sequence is TGTGCCTGGGGGACAGGACAGGTTGAAGCTTTCTTT. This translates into CAWGTGQVEAFF.